Listed here are 7 T cell receptor beta chains from one sample, sequenced in a study of blood T cell repertoires in COVID-19. Here immunoSEQ multiplex PCR was the method, and the copy in TCRdb shows in-frame clones only, minus some. The sample includes 150,000 or so clones, 81% of them seen just once. The material sequenced was peripheral blood. The receptors were gathered from a man aged 60 to 69 with active or convalescent COVID-19.

This chain uses TRBV7-9 with TRBJ1-2, with 9 bases fitting TRBD1. With V trimmed by 1 base and J by 8 bases, 5 bases remained unmatched. Germline V gene sequence: CDR1 SEHNR, CDR2 FQNEAQ (reference sequence). This CDR3 contains 14 residues. CDR3 protein: CASSLGQGGEGYTF. Here the CDR3 DNA reads TGTGCCAGCAGCTTAGGACAGGGGGGAGAGGGCTACACCTTC.

This chain joins TRBV19 and TRBJ1-3; 8 bases align to TRBD1. Losses at the gene ends were 6 bases for V and 3 bases for J; bases not matched to a gene: 10. The length of the CDR3 is 16 residues. Germline V gene sequence: CDR1 LNHDA, CDR2 SQIVND (reference sequence). The CDR3 DNA reads TGTGCCAGTAGCTTCGAAATGACAGGGGTTGGAAACACCATATATTTT. Encoded protein: CASSFEMTGVGNTIYF.

The table lists this clone with a count of one. This chain joins TRBV11-1 and TRBJ2-1; 7 nucleotides agree with TRBD2. The germline V gene encodes CDR1 SGHAT and CDR2 FQDESV (reference sequence). The CDR3 covers 15 residues. V dropped 5 bases and J dropped 2; count of bases not matched to a gene: 6. Here the CDR3 DNA reads TGTGCCAGCAGCCCGGGACTATGGGCCTACAATGAGCAGTTCTTC. Translating it yields CASSPGLWAYNEQFF.

The CDR3 loop is CASRWGDYGYTF. In nucleotides, the CDR3 is TGTGCCAGCAGGTGGGGGGACTATGGCTACACCTTC. J is TRBJ1-2 and V is TRBV2; perhaps TRBD1 as D (5 bases). The ends were cut back, 6 bases at V and 3 bases at J, with 8 bases in the middle. CDR1 and CDR2 from the germline V gene are SNHLY and FYNNEI. The CDR3 is 12 residues long.

The chain joins TRBV28 to TRBJ1-2; tentatively, D is TRBD1 (6 bases). Germline CDR1 is MDHEN and CDR2 is SYDVKM. V lost 5 bases to trimming and J lost 11 bases, with 21 bases between them. The CDR3 contains 14 residues. The CDR3 reads CASSPDSDSPRYTF. For the CDR3, the DNA is TGTGCCAGCAGTCCTGATTCGGACAGCCCTCGGTACACCTTC.

This sequence joins TRBV9 and TRBJ2-6, with TRBD1 matching 8 bases. Per germline, CDR1 SGDLS and CDR2 YYNGEE. V lost 7 bases, J lost 2 bases, and 11 bases stayed unmatched. This CDR3 is built from 17 residues. Here the CDR3 DNA reads TGTGCCAGCGCGCCAGGACAGGGCGTTGCTGGGGCCAACGTCCTGACTTTC. This encodes CASAPGQGVAGANVLTF.

This rearrangement joins TRBV19 to TRBJ1-5; D not resolved. Germline CDR1 LNHDA, CDR2 SQIVND (reference sequence). This CDR3 comprises 12 residues. V dropped 5 bases and J dropped 9 bases, with 11 bases sitting between them. The CDR3: CASSQAVGPQHF. In nucleotides, the CDR3 is TGTGCCAGTAGTCAGGCTGTGGGGCCCCAGCATTTT.